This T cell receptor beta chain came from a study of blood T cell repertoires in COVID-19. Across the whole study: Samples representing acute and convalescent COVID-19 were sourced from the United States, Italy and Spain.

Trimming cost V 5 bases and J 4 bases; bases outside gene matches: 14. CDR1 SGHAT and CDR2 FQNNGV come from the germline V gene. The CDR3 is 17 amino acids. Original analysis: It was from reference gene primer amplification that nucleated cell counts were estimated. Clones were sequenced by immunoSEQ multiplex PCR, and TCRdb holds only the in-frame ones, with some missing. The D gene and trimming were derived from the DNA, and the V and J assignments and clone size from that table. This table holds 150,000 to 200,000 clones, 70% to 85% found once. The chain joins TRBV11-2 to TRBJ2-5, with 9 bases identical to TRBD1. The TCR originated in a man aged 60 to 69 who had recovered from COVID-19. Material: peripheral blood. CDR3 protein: CASSPTPGTGRSETQYF. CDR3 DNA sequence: TGTGCCAGCAGCCCAACGCCCGGGACAGGGAGGTCAGAGACCCAGTACTTC.